This T cell receptor (beta chain) originates from a study of shared clonotypes between healthy human individuals. Germline assignment: CDR1 LGHNA and CDR2 YNFKEQ. CDR3 length: 17 amino acids. After removal of 0 bases from V and 4 bases from J, the junction contained 10 bases not matched to a gene. Generated by immunoSEQ multiplex PCR, the TCRdb table keeps only in-frame clones and is missing some. Counted here are millions of clones, approximately 95% occurring once; the ten biggest clones make up 0.39%. The chain is built from TRBV4-2 and TRBJ2-3; 7 bases are a match to TRBD1. The specimen was naive CD4+ T cells from PBMCs. Subset defined: CD45RA+ positively selected. The receptor comes from a man between 18 and 29 years old in good health. Some clones in this sample may be carry-over from other donors' samples. The CDR3 here is CASSQEYGTVGPDTQYF. In nucleotides, the CDR3 is TGTGCCAGCAGCCAAGAGTACGGGACAGTTGGTCCAGATACGCAGTATTTT.